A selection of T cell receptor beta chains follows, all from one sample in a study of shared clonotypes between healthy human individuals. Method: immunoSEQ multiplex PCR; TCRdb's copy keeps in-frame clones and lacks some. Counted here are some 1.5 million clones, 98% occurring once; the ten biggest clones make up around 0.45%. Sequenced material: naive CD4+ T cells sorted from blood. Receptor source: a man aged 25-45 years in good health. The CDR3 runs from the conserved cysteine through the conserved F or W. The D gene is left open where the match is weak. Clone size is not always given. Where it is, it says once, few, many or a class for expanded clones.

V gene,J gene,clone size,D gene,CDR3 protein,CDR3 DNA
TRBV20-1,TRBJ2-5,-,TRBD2,CSAPSGAQYF,TGCAGTGCCCCTAGCGGGGCCCAGTACTTC
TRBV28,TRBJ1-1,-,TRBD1,CASSLLDRGDTEAFF,TGTGCCAGCAGTTTACTGGACAGGGGGGACACTGAAGCTTTCTTT
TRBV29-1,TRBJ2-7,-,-,CSVAAGSTYEQYF,TGCAGCGTTGCTGCAGGGTCAACCTACGAGCAGTACTTC
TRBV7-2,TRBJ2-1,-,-,CASSPSLYSTSVNEQFF,TGTGCCAGCAGCCCTAGCTTATACTCGACGTCGGTGAATGAGCAGTTCTTC
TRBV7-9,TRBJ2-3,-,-,CASSTLLGFTTDTQYF,TGTGCCAGCAGCACATTACTAGGATTTACGACAGATACGCAGTATTTT
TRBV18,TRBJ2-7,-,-,CASSPRGESSYEQYF,TGTGCCAGCTCACCCCGAGGTGAAAGCTCCTACGAGCAGTACTTC
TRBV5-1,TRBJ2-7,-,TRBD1,CASSSTGQGYEQYF,TGCGCCAGCAGCTCGACCGGACAGGGCTACGAGCAGTACTTC
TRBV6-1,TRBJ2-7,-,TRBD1,CASSEAGQGYEQYF,TGTGCCAGCAGTGAAGCGGGACAGGGCTACGAGCAGTACTTC
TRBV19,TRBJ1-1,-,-,CASSPRVPRAFF,TGTGCCAGTAGTCCAAGGGTCCCGAGAGCTTTCTTT
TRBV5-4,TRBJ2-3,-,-,CASSLPGISSTDTQYF,TGTGCCAGCAGCTTGCCGGGGATAAGTAGCACAGATACGCAGTATTTT
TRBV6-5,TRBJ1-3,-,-,CASSYMQGLSGNTIYF,TGTGCCAGCAGTTACATGCAGGGCCTCTCTGGAAACACCATATATTTT
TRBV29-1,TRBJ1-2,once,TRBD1,CSVAFPGGDYGYTF,TGCAGCGTTGCATTCCCAGGGGGTGACTATGGCTACACCTTC
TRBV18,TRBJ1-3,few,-,CASSLSSGNTIYF,TGTGCCAGCTCACTAAGCTCTGGAAACACCATATATTTT
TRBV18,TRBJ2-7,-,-,CATGVRSYEQYF,TGTGCCACGGGAGTGCGCTCCTACGAGCAGTACTTC
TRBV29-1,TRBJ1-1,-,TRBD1,CSVAQGAGYTEAFF,TGCAGCGTTGCCCAGGGGGCAGGGTACACTGAAGCTTTCTTT
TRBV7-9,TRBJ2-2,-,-,CASSLTEPGELFF,TGTGCCAGCAGCTTAACGGAACCCGGGGAGCTGTTTTTT
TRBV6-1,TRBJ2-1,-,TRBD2,CASSEGGRGEQFF,TGTGCCAGCAGTGAAGGAGGGAGGGGTGAGCAGTTCTTC
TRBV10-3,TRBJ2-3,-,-,CAISENGGTFTDTQYF,TGTGCCATCAGTGAGAATGGCGGGACGTTCACAGATACGCAGTATTTT
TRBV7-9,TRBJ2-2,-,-,CASSPRDLNTGELFF,TGTGCCAGCAGCCCCCGGGATCTGAACACCGGGGAGCTGTTTTTT
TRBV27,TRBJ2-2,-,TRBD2,CASSRTSLVSGELFF,TGTGCCAGCAGTCGGACTAGCTTGGTGTCCGGGGAGCTGTTTTTT
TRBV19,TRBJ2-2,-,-,CASSIGLPRDTGELFF,TGTGCCAGTAGTATAGGACTCCCTAGGGACACCGGGGAGCTGTTTTTT
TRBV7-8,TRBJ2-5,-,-,CASSLGEPQYF,TGTGCCAGCAGCTTAGGGGAACCCCAGTACTTC
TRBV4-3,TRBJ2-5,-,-,CASSQEWLAETQYF,TGCGCCAGCAGCCAAGAATGGCTAGCGGAGACCCAGTACTTC
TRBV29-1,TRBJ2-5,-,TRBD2,CSVDSLAGVGETQYF,TGCAGCGTTGATTCCCTAGCGGGAGTGGGAGAGACCCAGTACTTC
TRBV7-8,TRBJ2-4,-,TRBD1,CASSPRDRGNIQYF,TGTGCCAGCAGCCCCCGGGACAGGGGGAACATTCAGTACTTC